This TCR beta chain was profiled in a study of blood T cell repertoires in COVID-19. Study details: The United States, Italy and Spain were the sources of the acute and convalescent COVID-19 samples.

Looked up from germline, CDR1 is SGHTS and CDR2 is YDEGEE. Trimming pared 0 bases from V and 6 bases from J, leaving 18 bases between. The CDR3 has 16 residues. The data were produced by immunoSEQ multiplex PCR, yet TCRdb's version contains in-frame clones alone and is incomplete. The table has around 190,000 clones, about 88% seen once. Enrolment of Seattle patients took place during active infection, and they were followed longitudinally. This rearrangement joins TRBV5-8 to TRBJ1-2; D not certain. Sample: peripheral blood. The source of this sequence is a man aged 50 or older with COVID-19, enrolled during active disease. Written as DNA, the CDR3 is TGTGCCAGCAGCTTGGTCTTCGGAGTCCCTCGGGATGGCTACACCTTC. Encoded protein: CASSLVFGVPRDGYTF.